Each of the 10 T cell receptor beta chains below was sequenced from the same sample in a study of T cell responses to AZD1222 COVID-19 vaccine. Method: immunoSEQ multiplex PCR; TCRdb's copy keeps in-frame clones and lacks some. The table lists some 120,000 clones, around 91% of them singletons. The specimen was peripheral blood, collected on day 0 of MenACWY control vaccination. The receptors originated from an adult in good health.

The chain employs TRBV28 and TRBJ1-1, with a possible D match to TRBD1 (5 bases). The V end lost 6 bases, the J end lost 0 bases, and 17 bases lay between the germline ends. CDR1 and CDR2 (germline): MDHEN, SYDVKM. The CDR3 has 16 residues. The CDR3 protein is CASSQRGKLMNTEAFF. CDR3 DNA: TGTGCCAGCAGCCAAAGGGGTAAACTCATGAACACTGAAGCTTTCTTT.

The J gene is TRBJ1-5, the V gene TRBV28; the match to TRBD1 covers 9 bases. This CDR3 contains 19 residues. CDR1 and CDR2 (germline): MDHEN, SYDVKM. V shed 1 base and J 2 bases; nucleotides not matched to a gene: 12. This CDR3 reads CASSLSKYGGQGGNQPQHF. CDR3 nucleotide sequence: TGTGCCAGCAGTTTATCGAAATATGGGGGACAGGGAGGCAATCAGCCCCAGCATTTT.

The V gene is TRBV24-1, the J gene TRBJ2-1; 7 bases line up with TRBD2. CDR1 and CDR2 from the germline V gene are KGHDR and SFDVKD. This CDR3 has 16 amino acids. Trimming at V came to 3 bases and at J to 3 bases, leaving 7 bases not matched to a gene. The CDR3 DNA is TGTGCCACCAGTGATGTGGTGCCTAGCGGCTACAATGAGCAGTTCTTC. Protein sequence: CATSDVVPSGYNEQFF.

The chain couples TRBV18 to TRBJ1-6; the match to TRBD1 covers 9 bases. Looked up from germline, CDR1 is KGHSH and CDR2 is LQKENI. The CDR3 sequence is 15 residues long. V shed 3 bases and J 6 bases; nucleotides not matched to a gene: 3. The CDR3 spells CASSPGTGSNSPLHF. DNA of the CDR3: TGTGCCAGCTCACCCGGGACAGGGAGTAATTCACCCCTCCACTTT.

The rearrangement links TRBV5-8 to TRBJ2-3, with 8 bases that match TRBD1. The J segment lost 3 bases and the V segment lost 2 bases, leaving 2 bases of the junction unmatched. Germline-derived CDR1 and CDR2 are SGHTS and YDEGEE. The CDR3 runs 14 residues. CDR3 protein: CASSFRGRTDTQYF. The CDR3 coding sequence is TGTGCCAGCAGCTTCAGGGGGCGAACAGATACGCAGTATTTT.

The CDR3 DNA reads TGTGCCAGCAGCTTAAGCGATTCATCGCGGGGAGCTTTCTTT. Translating it yields CASSLSDSSRGAFF. This chain links TRBV11-2 with TRBJ1-1, with unresolved D. The CDR3 length is 14 residues. Trimming removed 2 bases at V and 10 bases at J, with 17 bases between. Germline V CDR1 and CDR2: SGHAT, FQNNGV.

The genes are TRBV5-4 and TRBJ2-7, with no clear D. The CDR3 length is 14 residues. Germline V gene lookup returns CDR1 SGHNT and CDR2 YYREEE (reference sequence). V dropped 0 bases and J dropped 5 bases, with 12 bases sitting between them. The CDR3 here is CASSLAGAGDEQYF. CDR3 sequence (DNA): TGTGCCAGCAGCTTGGCCGGAGCCGGCGACGAGCAGTACTTC.

This clone was detected only once. CDR3 DNA: TGTGCCAGCAGTTTTTCTGGAAACACCATATATTTT. Protein product: CASSFSGNTIYF. The rearrangement uses TRBV28 and TRBJ1-3; D ambiguous. The CDR3 extends over 12 amino acids. V was cut by 3 bases and J by 1 base, with 1 base left in between. The V gene's germline CDR1 is MDHEN and CDR2 SYDVKM.

This clone occurred a few times. V and J are TRBV27 and TRBJ2-7, with D perhaps being TRBD1 or TRBD2 (6 bases each). Germline V CDR1 and CDR2: MNHEY, SMNVEV (reference sequence). CDR3 size: 17 residues. Trimming shortened V by 5 bases and J by 3 bases, and 23 bases separated the two germline ends. CDR3 sequence reads: CASSPYPGAGHNYEQYV. The CDR3 DNA sequence: TGTGCCAGCAGTCCCTACCCGGGGGCAGGGCATAACTACGAGCAGTACGTC.

The CDR3 region has the DNA TGTGCCACCAAAAAGGAACAGGGCACAGATACGCAGTATTTT. Protein product: CATKKEQGTDTQYF. The chain is built from TRBV28 and TRBJ2-3, with TRBD1 as a possible D gene (5 bases). From germline, CDR1 is MDHEN and CDR2 SYDVKM. This CDR3 region has 14 residues. Trimming stripped 10 bases from V and 1 base from J, with 15 bases between.